A single sample is the source of the 15 T cell receptor beta chains below, sequenced in a study of T cells in Graves' hyperthyroidism and ophthalmopathy. Amplification of TCR beta CDR3 regions was performed using RNA transcripts as template. HTBI primers were the set used in a first-round RT-PCR of the TCR CDR3. One entry per CDR3 protein results from TCRdb running MiXCR on the multiplex PCR reads. The sample carries 300,000 to 450,000 distinct CDR3 sequences, around 13% recorded once. Sequenced: blood. The receptors were sampled from a woman younger than 45 with Graves' ophthalmopathy.

This clonotype showed up many times. The V call is TRBV7-9, the J call TRBJ2-1; 7 bases align to TRBD2. V gave up 2 bases and J gave up 10 bases; unmatched junction bases: 5. There are 13 residues in the CDR3. The germline CDR1 and CDR2 sequences are SEHNR and FQNEAQ (reference sequence). CDR3 coding DNA: TGTGCCAGCAGCTTAACGACTAGCAGAGAGCAGTTCTTC. This translates into CASSLTTSREQFF.

J is TRBJ1-2 and V is TRBV29-1, with no clear D. CDR3 length: 13 amino acids. Trimming shortened V by 6 bases and J by 2 bases, and 13 bases separated the two germline ends. The germline gives CDR1 SQVTM, CDR2 ANQGSEA. CDR3 sequence: CSVAEDGNYGYTF. In DNA form, the CDR3 reads TGCAGCGTCGCAGAGGACGGAAACTATGGCTACACCTTC.

This clonotype was seen repeatedly, ten times or more. J is TRBJ2-7 and V is TRBV7-9, with D unclear. With 1 base removed from V and 6 bases from J, the gap between germline ends came to 10 bases. The CDR3 consists of 13 residues. Germline V lookup: CDR1 SEHNR, CDR2 FQNEAQ (reference sequence). In DNA form, the CDR3 reads TGTGCCAGCAGCTTAGATTTCGACTCCGAGCAGTACTTC. This translates into CASSLDFDSEQYF.

J is TRBJ2-1 and V is TRBV4-2, with 7 bases identical to TRBD2. This CDR3 comprises 15 residues. Germline V CDR1 and CDR2: LGHNA, YNFKEQ. J was trimmed by 13 bases and V by 1 base; bases with no gene match: 13. CDR3 DNA sequence: TGTGCCAGCAGCCAAGCGAAGATAAGCGGGGATAATCAGTTCTTC. This codes for CASSQAKISGDNQFF.

This clonotype was found many times. V is TRBV28 and J is TRBJ1-2; 10 nucleotides match TRBD1. Unmatched junction bases numbered 6, after V lost 10 bases and J lost 4 bases. CDR3 length equals 13 residues. The germline V gene has CDR1 MDHEN and CDR2 SYDVKM. This chain's CDR3 is CATPGQGTYGYTF. The CDR3 bases are TGTGCCACCCCGGGACAGGGGACCTATGGCTACACCTTC.

There are a few counts of this clonotype. The chain couples TRBV7-2 to TRBJ1-2; 8 bases align to TRBD1. This CDR3 spans 15 amino acids. Germline-derived CDR1 and CDR2 are SGHTA and FQGNSA. V shed 0 bases, J shed 4 bases, and the junction held 4 bases outside the gene matches. CDR3 amino acids: CASSLARQGFYGYTF. The CDR3 DNA reads as TGTGCCAGCAGCTTAGCGAGACAGGGGTTCTATGGCTACACCTTC.

There are many counts of this clonotype. The J gene is TRBJ2-2, the V gene TRBV3-1; 11 bases line up with TRBD2. Germline V lookup: CDR1 LGHDT, CDR2 YNNKEL (reference sequence). Trimming removed 4 bases from V and 1 base from J; junction bases left unmatched: 2. The CDR3 sequence is 16 residues long. Here the CDR3 DNA reads TGTGCCAGCAGCCCCGGACTAGCGGGGAACACCGGGGAGCTGTTTTTT. Translation gives CASSPGLAGNTGELFF.

This clonotype was counted between two and nine times. With a much larger clone just one base away, this may be a read error. The rearrangement uses TRBV18 and TRBJ1-1, with 7 bases lining up with TRBD1. The V gene end was trimmed by 4 bases and the J gene end by 6 bases; junction bases not matched to a gene: 8. Germline CDR1 reads KGHSH; CDR2 reads LQKENI. This CDR3 is built from 14 residues. The CDR3 protein is CASSRRDRNAEAFF. The CDR3 DNA reads TGTGCCAGCTCACGACGGGACAGAAACGCTGAAGCTTTCTTT.

This clonotype was counted between two and nine times. The rearrangement uses TRBV5-8 and TRBJ2-7, with 11 nucleotides matching TRBD1. Germline CDR1 is SGHTS and CDR2 is YDEGEE. Trimming removed 6 bases from V and 3 bases from J; junction bases left unmatched: 8. CDR3 length equals 15 residues. The CDR3 is CASIMPGQGDYEQYF. As DNA, the CDR3 is TGTGCCAGCATCATGCCGGGACAGGGGGACTACGAGCAGTACTTC. Variable domain in full (rest from reference TRBV5-8 and TRBJ2-7): EAGVTQSPTHLIKTRGQQATLRCSPISGHTSVYWYQQALGLGLQFLLWYDEGEERNRGNFPPRFSGRQFPNYSSELNVNALELEDSALYLCASIMPGQGDYEQYFGPGTRLTVT.

This clonotype was recorded many times. The chain recombines TRBV28 with TRBJ1-2; 11 nucleotides align to TRBD1. J lost 4 bases, V lost 2 bases, and 0 bases had no gene match. This CDR3 spans 14 amino acids. Germline loops: CDR1 MDHEN, CDR2 SYDVKM. For the CDR3, the DNA is TGTGCCAGCAGTTTAGGACAGGGGGCCTATGGCTACACCTTC. Protein sequence: CASSLGQGAYGYTF.

In its sample, this clonotype was seen many times. V usage is TRBV3-1 and J usage is TRBJ1-5; D unclear. The length of the CDR3 is 12 residues. CDR1 and CDR2 (germline): LGHDT, YNNKEL (reference sequence). The ends were cut back, 3 bases at V and 9 bases at J, with 9 bases in the middle. The CDR3 DNA sequence: TGTGCCAGCAGCCAGACTTTGGGGCCCCAGCATTTT. This codes for CASSQTLGPQHF.

On this clonotype: Possible read error: a much larger clone is one base away. The chain joins TRBV4-2 to TRBJ2-3; 7 positions agree with TRBD2. Germline lookup yields CDR1 LGHNA and CDR2 YNFKEQ. V was clipped by 2 bases and J by 2 bases; unmatched bases: 7. The CDR3 has 16 residues. CDR3 bases: TGTGCCAGCAGCCAAACAGTGGGGGGGGTCACAGATACGCAGTATTTT. Amino acid sequence: CASSQTVGGVTDTQYF.

Many counts were recorded for this clonotype. The CDR3 coding sequence is TGTGCCAGCAGTTTAGGGGCAGCTAATGAAAAACTGTTTTTT. Amino acids: CASSLGAANEKLFF. This rearrangement joins TRBV12-3 or TRBV12-4 to TRBJ1-4; D is uncertain. The V and J ends lost 1 base and 3 bases respectively, with 6 bases between them. The CDR3 extends over 14 amino acids.

The rearrangement uses TRBV18 and TRBJ2-3; D is ambiguous. CDR3 length: 15 residues. Germline CDR1 is KGHSH and CDR2 is LQKENI. V lost 5 bases and J lost 2, with 14 bases in between. CDR3 in DNA: TGTGCCAGCTCAGAACCGGACCGGTACACAGATACGCAGTATTTT. This translates into CASSEPDRYTDTQYF.

As to this clonotype: At one end, the junction sequence differs from germline, possibly due to a read error. This chain joins TRBV11-2 and TRBJ2-1; D unresolved. CDR3 size: 14 residues. The germline CDR1 and CDR2 sequences are SGHAT and FQNNGV. CDR3 nucleotide sequence: TGTGCCAGCAGCCCGGCCCCGGCCTACAGTGAGCAGTTCTTC. Encoded protein: CASSPAPAYSEQFF.